These T cell receptor beta chains were read from a single sample in a study of control samples from healthy donors and cancer patients. The assay was immunoSEQ multiplex PCR, and TCRdb's table has in-frame clones only and misses some. The repertoire includes around 57,000 clones, 80% to 95% of them detected once, and about 0.99% sits in the top ten. Material: PBMCs. These receptors came from a man aged 25 to 40 with colorectal cancer. The CDR3 runs from the conserved cysteine through the conserved F or W. D genes are given only for firm matches. The size field is filled for only some rows; it gives once, few, many or a size class.

d_call	v_call	j_call	clone_size	cdr3_aa	cdr3_nt
.	TRBV6-5	TRBJ1-1	.	CASSYTPGEVNTEAFF	TGTGCCAGCAGTTACACCCCAGGGGAGGTGAACACTGAAGCTTTCTTT
.	TRBV6-6	TRBJ1-1	.	CASSLRQNTEAFF	TGTGCCAGCAGCTTAAGGCAGAACACTGAAGCTTTCTTT
TRBD1	TRBV5-1	TRBJ1-2	.	CASSTRQGAGGYTF	TGCGCCAGCAGCACTCGACAGGGGGCAGGTGGCTACACCTTC
TRBD1	TRBV10-3	TRBJ1-1	.	CALRTGDLNTEAFF	TGTGCCCTCAGGACAGGGGACTTGAACACTGAAGCTTTCTTT
TRBD1	TRBV5-6	TRBJ1-2	.	CASSLTKTGGEGGYTF	TGTGCCAGCAGCTTGACCAAGACAGGGGGCGAGGGTGGCTACACCTTC
.	TRBV7-6	TRBJ2-7	.	CASSLSQGLTIDEQYF	TGTGCCAGCAGCTTATCCCAGGGCCTAACTATCGACGAGCAGTACTTC
.	TRBV19	TRBJ1-5	.	CASRGLDGNQPQHF	TGTGCCAGTAGAGGATTGGACGGCAATCAGCCCCAGCATTTT
.	TRBV5-1	TRBJ1-2	.	CASSLSAGRGYTF	TGCGCCAGCAGCTTATCGGCAGGGCGAGGCTACACCTTC
TRBD2	TRBV30	TRBJ2-5	.	CAWSGGTSGGFQETQYF	TGTGCCTGGAGCGGCGGGACTAGCGGGGGGTTCCAAGAGACCCAGTACTTC
.	TRBV10-2	TRBJ2-1	once	CASSDYREPLLDEQFF	TGCGCCAGCAGTGATTATAGGGAGCCCCTTTTGGATGAGCAGTTCTTC
.	TRBV5-1	TRBJ2-3	.	CASSLAPGTLRSTDTQYF	TGCGCCAGCAGCTTGGCCCCCGGGACATTGAGAAGCACAGATACGCAGTATTTT
.	TRBV14	TRBJ1-2	.	CASSQDGDASYGYTF	TGTGCCAGCAGCCAAGATGGGGACGCGAGCTATGGCTACACCTTC